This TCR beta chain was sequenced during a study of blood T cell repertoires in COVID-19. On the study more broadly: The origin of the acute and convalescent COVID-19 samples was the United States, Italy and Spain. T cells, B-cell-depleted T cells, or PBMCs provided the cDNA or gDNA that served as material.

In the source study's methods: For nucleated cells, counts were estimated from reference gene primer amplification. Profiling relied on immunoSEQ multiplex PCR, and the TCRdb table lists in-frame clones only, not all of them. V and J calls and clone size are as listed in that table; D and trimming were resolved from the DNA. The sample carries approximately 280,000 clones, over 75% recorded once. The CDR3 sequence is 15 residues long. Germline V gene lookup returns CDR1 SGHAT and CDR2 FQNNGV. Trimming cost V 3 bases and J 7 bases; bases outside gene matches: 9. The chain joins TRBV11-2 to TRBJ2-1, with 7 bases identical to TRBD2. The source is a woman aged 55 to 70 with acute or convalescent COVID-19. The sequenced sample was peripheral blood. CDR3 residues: CASSLWEGLGNEQFF. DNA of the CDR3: TGTGCCAGCAGCTTGTGGGAGGGCCTGGGAAATGAGCAGTTCTTC.